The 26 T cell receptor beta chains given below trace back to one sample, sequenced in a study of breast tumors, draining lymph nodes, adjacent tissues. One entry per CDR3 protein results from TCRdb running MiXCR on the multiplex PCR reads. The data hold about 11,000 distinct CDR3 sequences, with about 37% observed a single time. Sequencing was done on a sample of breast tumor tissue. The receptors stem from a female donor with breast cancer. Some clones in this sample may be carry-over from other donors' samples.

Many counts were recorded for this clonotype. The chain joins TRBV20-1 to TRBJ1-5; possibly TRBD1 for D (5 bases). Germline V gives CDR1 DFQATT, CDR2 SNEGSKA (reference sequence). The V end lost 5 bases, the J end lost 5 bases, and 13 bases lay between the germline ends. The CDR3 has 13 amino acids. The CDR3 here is CSAPQESHQPQHF. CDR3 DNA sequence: TGCAGTGCTCCACAGGAATCCCATCAGCCCCAGCATTTT.

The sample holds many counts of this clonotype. The CDR3 DNA reads as TGTGCCAGCAGTTCGACGGCGGGCGGGGAGCAGTACTTC. It translates to CASSSTAGGEQYF. The chain is built from TRBV28 and TRBJ2-7; the D gene is possibly TRBD2 (5 bases). The CDR3 contains 13 residues. Per the germline V gene, CDR1 is MDHEN and CDR2 is SYDVKM. V was clipped by 4 bases and J by 7 bases, with 14 bases between them.

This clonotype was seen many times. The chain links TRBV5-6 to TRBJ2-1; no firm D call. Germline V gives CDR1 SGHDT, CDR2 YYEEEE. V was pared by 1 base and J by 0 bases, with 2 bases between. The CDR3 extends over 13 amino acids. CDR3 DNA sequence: TGTGCCAGCAGCTTGCGCTCCTACAATGAGCAGTTCTTC. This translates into CASSLRSYNEQFF.

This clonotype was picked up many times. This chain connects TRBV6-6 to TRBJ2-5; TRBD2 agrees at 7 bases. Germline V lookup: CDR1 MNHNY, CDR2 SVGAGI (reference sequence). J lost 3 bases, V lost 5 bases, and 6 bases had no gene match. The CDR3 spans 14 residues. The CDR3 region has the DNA TGTGCCAGCAGTCGCCCTCTAGCGGAAGAGACCCAGTACTTC. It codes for CASSRPLAEETQYF.

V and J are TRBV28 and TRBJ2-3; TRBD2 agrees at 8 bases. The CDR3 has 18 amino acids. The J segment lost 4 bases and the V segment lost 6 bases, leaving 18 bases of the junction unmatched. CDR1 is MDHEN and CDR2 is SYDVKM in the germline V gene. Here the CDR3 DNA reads TGTGCCAGCAGCCAAACGGGTAGCGGGATAGGGATCTCAGATACGCAGTATTTT. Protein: CASSQTGSGIGISDTQYF.

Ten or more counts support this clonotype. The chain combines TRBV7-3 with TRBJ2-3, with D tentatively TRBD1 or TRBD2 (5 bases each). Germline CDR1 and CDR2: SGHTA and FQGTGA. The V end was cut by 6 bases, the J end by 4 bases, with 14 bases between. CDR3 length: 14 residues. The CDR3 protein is CASSEGGGPDTQYF. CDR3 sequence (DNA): TGTGCCAGCAGTGAGGGTGGGGGTCCAGATACGCAGTATTTT.

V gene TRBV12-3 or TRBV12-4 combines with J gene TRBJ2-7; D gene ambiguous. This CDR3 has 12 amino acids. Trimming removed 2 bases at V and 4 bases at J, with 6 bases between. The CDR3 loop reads CASSLNRYEQYF. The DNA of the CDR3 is TGTGCCAGCAGTTTAAACCGGTACGAGCAGTACTTC.

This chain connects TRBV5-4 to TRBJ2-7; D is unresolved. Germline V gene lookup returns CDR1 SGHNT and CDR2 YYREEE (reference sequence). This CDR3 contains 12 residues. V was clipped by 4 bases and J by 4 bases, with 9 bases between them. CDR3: CASSALGYEQYF. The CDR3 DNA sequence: TGTGCCAGCAGCGCCTTAGGTTACGAGCAGTACTTC.

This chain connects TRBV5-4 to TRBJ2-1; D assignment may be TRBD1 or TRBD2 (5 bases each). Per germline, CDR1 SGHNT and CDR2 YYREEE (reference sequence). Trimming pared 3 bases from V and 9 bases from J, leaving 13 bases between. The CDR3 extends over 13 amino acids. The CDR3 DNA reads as TGTGCCAGCAGCTCCGGGACCTCTCCTGAGCAGTTCTTC. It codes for CASSSGTSPEQFF. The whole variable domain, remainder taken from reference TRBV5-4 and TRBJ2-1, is ETGVTQSPTHLIKTRGQQVTLRCSSQSGHNTVSWYQQALGQGPQFIFQYYREEENGRGNFPPRFSGLQFPNYSSELNVNALELDDSALYLCASSSGTSPEQFFGPGTRLTVL.

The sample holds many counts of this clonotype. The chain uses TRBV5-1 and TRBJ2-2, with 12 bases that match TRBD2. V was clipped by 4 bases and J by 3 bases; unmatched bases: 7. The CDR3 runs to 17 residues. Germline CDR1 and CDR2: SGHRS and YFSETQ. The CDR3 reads CASSIQTSGSYTGELFF. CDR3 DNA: TGCGCCAGCAGCATCCAGACTAGCGGGAGTTACACCGGGGAGCTGTTTTTT.

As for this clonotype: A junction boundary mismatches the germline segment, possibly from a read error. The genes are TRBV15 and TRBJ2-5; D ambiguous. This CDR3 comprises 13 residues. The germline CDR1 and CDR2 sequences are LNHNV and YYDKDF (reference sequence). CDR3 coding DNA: TGTGCCGCCAGCAGAGTGGCAGGAGAGACCCAGTACTTC. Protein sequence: CAASRVAGETQYF.

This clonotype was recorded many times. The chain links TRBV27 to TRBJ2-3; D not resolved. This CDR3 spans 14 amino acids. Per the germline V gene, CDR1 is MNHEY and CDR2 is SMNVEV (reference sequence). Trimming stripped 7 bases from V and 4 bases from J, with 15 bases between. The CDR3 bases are TGTGCCAGCAAGCGCTTACTGGGCGCAGATACGCAGTATTTT. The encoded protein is CASKRLLGADTQYF.

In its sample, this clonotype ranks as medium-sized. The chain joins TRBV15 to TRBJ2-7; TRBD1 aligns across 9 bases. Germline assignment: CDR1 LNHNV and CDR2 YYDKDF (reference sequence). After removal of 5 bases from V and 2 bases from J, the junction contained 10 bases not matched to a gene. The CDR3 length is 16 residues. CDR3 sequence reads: CATSPTGTGLTYEQYF. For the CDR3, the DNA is TGTGCCACCAGCCCAACCGGGACAGGGTTAACCTACGAGCAGTACTTC.

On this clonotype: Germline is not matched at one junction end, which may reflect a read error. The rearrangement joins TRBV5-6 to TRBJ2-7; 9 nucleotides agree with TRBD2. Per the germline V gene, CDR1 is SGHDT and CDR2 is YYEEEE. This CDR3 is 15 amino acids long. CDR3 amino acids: CTSSWVTSGSNEQYF. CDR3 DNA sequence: TGTACCAGCAGCTGGGTAACTAGCGGGTCCAACGAGCAGTACTTC.

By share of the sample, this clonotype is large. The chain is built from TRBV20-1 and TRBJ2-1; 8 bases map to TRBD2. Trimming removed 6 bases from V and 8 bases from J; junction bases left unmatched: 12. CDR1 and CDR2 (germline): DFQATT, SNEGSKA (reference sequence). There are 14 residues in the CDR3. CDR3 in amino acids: CSAKQPGLGHEQFF. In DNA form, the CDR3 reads TGCAGTGCAAAACAACCGGGACTAGGGCATGAGCAGTTCTTC.

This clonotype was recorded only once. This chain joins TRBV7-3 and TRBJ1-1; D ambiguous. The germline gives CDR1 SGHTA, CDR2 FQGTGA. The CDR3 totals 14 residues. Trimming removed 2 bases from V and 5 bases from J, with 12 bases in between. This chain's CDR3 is CASSLDGRRTEAFF. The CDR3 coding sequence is TGTGCCAGCAGCTTAGATGGACGAAGGACTGAAGCTTTCTTT.

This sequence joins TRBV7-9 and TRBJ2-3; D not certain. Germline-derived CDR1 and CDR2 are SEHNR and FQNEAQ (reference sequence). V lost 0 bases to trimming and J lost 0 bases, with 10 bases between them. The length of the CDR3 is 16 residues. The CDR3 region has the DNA TGTGCCAGCAGCTTAGCCCGATATGGGAGCACAGATACGCAGTATTTT. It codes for CASSLARYGSTDTQYF.

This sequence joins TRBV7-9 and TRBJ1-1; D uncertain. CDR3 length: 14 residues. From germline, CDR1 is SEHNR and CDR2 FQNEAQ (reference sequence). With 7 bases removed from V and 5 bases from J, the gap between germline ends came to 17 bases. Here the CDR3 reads CASTPGLLGTEAFF. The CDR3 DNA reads TGTGCCAGCACCCCGGGCCTTCTTGGAACTGAAGCTTTCTTT.

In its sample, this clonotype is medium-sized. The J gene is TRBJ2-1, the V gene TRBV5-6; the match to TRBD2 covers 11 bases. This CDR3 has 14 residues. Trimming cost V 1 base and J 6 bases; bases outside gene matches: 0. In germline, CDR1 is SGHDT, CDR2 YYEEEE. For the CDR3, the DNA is TGTGCCAGCAGCTTGACTAGCGGGAGCAATGAGCAGTTCTTC. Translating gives CASSLTSGSNEQFF.

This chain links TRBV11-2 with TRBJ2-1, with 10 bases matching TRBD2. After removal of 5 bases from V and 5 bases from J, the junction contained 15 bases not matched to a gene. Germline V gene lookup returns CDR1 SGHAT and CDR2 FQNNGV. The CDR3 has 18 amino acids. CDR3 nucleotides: TGTGCCAGCAGCGGAGATGGGTCTAGCGGGAGTGATGACAATGAGCAGTTCTTC. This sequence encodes CASSGDGSSGSDDNEQFF.

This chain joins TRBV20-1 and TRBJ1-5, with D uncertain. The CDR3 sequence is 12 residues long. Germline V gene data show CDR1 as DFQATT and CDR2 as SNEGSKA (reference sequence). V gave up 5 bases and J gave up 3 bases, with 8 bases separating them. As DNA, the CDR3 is TGCAGTGCTTTGAGCCCCAATCAGCCCCAGCATTTT. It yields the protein CSALSPNQPQHF.

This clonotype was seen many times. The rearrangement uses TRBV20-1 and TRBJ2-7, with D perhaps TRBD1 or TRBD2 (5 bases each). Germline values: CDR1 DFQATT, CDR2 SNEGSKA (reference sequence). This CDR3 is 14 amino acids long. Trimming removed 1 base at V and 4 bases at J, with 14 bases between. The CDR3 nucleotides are TGCAGTGCTAGAGTTAGGGACCGCCCGTACGAGCAGTACTTC. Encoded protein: CSARVRDRPYEQYF.

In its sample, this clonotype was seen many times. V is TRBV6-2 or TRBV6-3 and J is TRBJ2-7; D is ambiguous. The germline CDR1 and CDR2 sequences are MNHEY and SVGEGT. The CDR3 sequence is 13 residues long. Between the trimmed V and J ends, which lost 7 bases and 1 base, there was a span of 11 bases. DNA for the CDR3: TGTGCCAGCACACAGCGCCCGTCCTACGAGCAGTACTTC. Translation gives CASTQRPSYEQYF.

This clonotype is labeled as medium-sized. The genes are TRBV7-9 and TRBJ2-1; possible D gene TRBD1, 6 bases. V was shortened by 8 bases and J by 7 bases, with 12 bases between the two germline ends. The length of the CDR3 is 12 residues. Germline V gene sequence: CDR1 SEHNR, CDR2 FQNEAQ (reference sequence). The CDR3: CASGRGTNEQFF. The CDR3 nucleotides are TGTGCCAGCGGCAGGGGAACGAATGAGCAGTTCTTC.

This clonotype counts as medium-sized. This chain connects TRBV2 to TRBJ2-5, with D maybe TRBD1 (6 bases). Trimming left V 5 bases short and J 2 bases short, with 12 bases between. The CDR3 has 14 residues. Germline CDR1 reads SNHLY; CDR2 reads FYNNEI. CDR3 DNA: TGTGCCAGCAGTCATAGGACAGAACAAGAGACCCAGTACTTC. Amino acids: CASSHRTEQETQYF.

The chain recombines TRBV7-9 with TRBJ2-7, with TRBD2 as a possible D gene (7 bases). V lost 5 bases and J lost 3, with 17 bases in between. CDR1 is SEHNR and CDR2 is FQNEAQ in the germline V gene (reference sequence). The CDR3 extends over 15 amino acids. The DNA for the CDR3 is TGTGCCAGCAGCCCGAATAAGGGGGGGCACTACGAGCAGTACTTC. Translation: CASSPNKGGHYEQYF.